The clone carrying this T cell receptor beta chain was recorded many times. What it recognizes is unknown. According to the study, TCR beta libraries were built with iRepertoire HTBI primers and CDR3-region Arm-PCR. TCRdb ran MiXCR on the multiplex PCR reads and lists one entry per CDR3 protein. The sample has about 540,000 distinct CDR3 sequences, 13% seen once. This sample was taken from a study of regulatory T cells in long-lasting Graves disease. General observations from the study: Less diverse TCR repertoires were seen in persistent Graves' patients than in newly diagnosed ones.

The CDR3 spans 16 residues. The junction had 7 bases not matched to a gene; V was cut back by 5 bases and J by 1 base. Noted time point: newly diagnosed GD, antithyroid drugs for less than 3 months. Scientists built the TCR library using RNA that was extracted from PBMCs. The guidelines of the American Thyroid Association were the basis for diagnosing Graves' disease. In addition, the sample was reused for a study of T cells in Graves' hyperthyroidism and ophthalmopathy. This second report adds: Stable disease denoted Graves' hyperthyroidism without ophthalmopathy progression within 18 months.

This sequence originates from a man aged 25 to 40 with Graves disease. The genes are TRBV12-3 or TRBV12-4 and TRBJ2-4; the match to TRBD1 covers 8 bases. The source was peripheral blood mononuclear cells (PBMCs), collected at new diagnosis, from a patient treated with antithyroid drugs. The CDR3 DNA reads as TGTGCCAGCAGTAGAACAGGGGGTTATGCCAAAAACATTCAGTACTTC. Its protein product is CASSRTGGYAKNIQYF.